A single sample gave rise to the 13 T cell receptor beta chains below, sequenced in a study of cytomegalovirus exposure and HLA in healthy donors. 60 Vbeta and 13 Jbeta primers were used in PCR. Profiling relied on immunoSEQ multiplex PCR, and the TCRdb table lists in-frame clones only, not all of them. The table records around 220,000 clones, more than 60% of them present only once. Source material: PBMCs. All receptors come from a woman younger than 45 in good health and CMV-seronegative.

The genes are TRBV6-5 and TRBJ1-4, with D uncertain. This CDR3 is built from 13 residues. V was shortened by 2 bases and J by 8 bases, with 9 bases between the two germline ends. Germline values: CDR1 MNHEY, CDR2 SVGAGI. The CDR3 DNA reads as TGTGCCAGCAGTTACACCTCCGAGGAAAAACTGTTTTTT. Protein product: CASSYTSEEKLFF.

The chain recombines TRBV5-1 with TRBJ2-5; 7 nucleotides match TRBD2. J gave up 3 bases and V 4 bases, and 12 bases lay outside the gene matches. CDR1 and CDR2 from the germline V gene are SGHRS and YFSETQ. CDR3 length: 16 residues. As DNA, the CDR3 is TGCGCCAGCAGCCCTAGGGAGGGCGTCCTCAAAGAGACCCAGTACTTC. Amino acids: CASSPREGVLKETQYF. Variable domain in full (rest from reference TRBV5-1 and TRBJ2-5): KAGVTQTPRYLIKTRGQQVTLSCSPISGHRSVSWYQQTPGQGLQFLFEYFSETQRNKGNFPGRFSGRQFSNSRSEMNVSTLELGDSALYLCASSPREGVLKETQYFGPGTRLLVL.

The rearrangement links TRBV6-1 to TRBJ2-5; D ambiguous. CDR1 and CDR2 (germline): MNHNS, SASEGT. This CDR3 spans 13 amino acids. The V gene lost 2 bases and the J gene lost 5 bases, with 9 bases spanning the gap. The CDR3 bases are TGTGCCAGCAGTGAACTGAGGATGGAGACCCAGTACTTC. Translating gives CASSELRMETQYF.

The chain is built from TRBV9 and TRBJ2-7, with D perhaps TRBD1 (6 bases). The germline V gene encodes CDR1 SGDLS and CDR2 YYNGEE. The CDR3 is made up of 13 amino acids. The V and J ends lost 4 bases and 6 bases respectively, with 14 bases between them. The CDR3 loop is CASSITGQGEQYF. The CDR3 nucleotides are TGTGCCAGCAGCATAACAGGGCAAGGCGAGCAGTACTTC.

The chain uses TRBV5-1 and TRBJ2-5; 11 bases match TRBD2. This CDR3 is 16 amino acids long. The junction had 6 bases not matched to a gene; V was cut back by 3 bases and J by 2 bases. The V gene's germline CDR1 is SGHRS and CDR2 YFSETQ. The CDR3 region is CASSSLAGEGQETQYF. CDR3 nucleotide sequence: TGCGCCAGCAGCTCACTAGCGGGAGAGGGTCAAGAGACCCAGTACTTC.

The J gene is TRBJ2-1, the V gene TRBV12-5; D perhaps matches TRBD2 (5 bases). CDR3 length: 16 amino acids. Trimming removed 0 bases from V and 0 bases from J, with 9 bases in between. Germline V lookup: CDR1 LGHNT, CDR2 FRNRAP. CDR3 region: CASGLVAASSYNEQFF. CDR3 sequence (DNA): TGTGCTAGTGGTTTGGTAGCGGCTAGCTCCTACAATGAGCAGTTCTTC.

The chain is built from TRBV7-2 and TRBJ2-2, with a weak D call TRBD1 (5 bases). This CDR3 region has 15 residues. Germline V gives CDR1 SGHTA, CDR2 FQGNSA. Trimming removed 2 bases from V and 6 bases from J, with 13 bases in between. CDR3 protein: CASSLSAGIAGELFF. The CDR3 DNA reads TGTGCCAGCAGCTTATCTGCAGGGATCGCCGGGGAGCTGTTTTTT. The whole variable domain, remainder taken from reference TRBV7-2 and TRBJ2-2, is GAGVSQSPSNKVTEKGKDVELRCDPISGHTALYWYRQSLGQGLEFLIYFQGNSAPDKSGLPSDRFSAERTGGSVSTLTIQRTQQEDSAVYLCASSLSAGIAGELFFGEGSRLTVL.

This rearrangement joins TRBV30 to TRBJ2-5, with D unresolved. Looked up from germline, CDR1 is GTSNPN and CDR2 is SVGIG (reference sequence). This CDR3 is 12 amino acids long. V was pared by 1 base and J by 5 bases, with 8 bases between. The CDR3 nucleotides are TGTGCCTGGAGTGGTGTCTCGGAGACCCAGTACTTC. Translated, it gives CAWSGVSETQYF.

This clone was seen a few times. This chain links TRBV6-1 with TRBJ2-4; D not certain. Germline CDR1 reads MNHNS; CDR2 reads SASEGT. Trimming pared 4 bases from V and 1 base from J, leaving 8 bases between. The CDR3 is 14 amino acids. The CDR3 DNA is TGTGCCAGCAGTGGGCTCTCGGCCAAAAACATTCAGTACTTC. This gives the protein CASSGLSAKNIQYF.

The chain uses TRBV5-4 and TRBJ2-5; the match to TRBD2 covers 10 bases. V lost 3 bases to trimming and J lost 0 bases; unmatched junction nucleotides: 8. The germline gives CDR1 SGHNT, CDR2 YYREEE (reference sequence). This CDR3 is built from 17 residues. This CDR3 is CASSSLIGTSDQETQYF. Here the CDR3 DNA reads TGTGCCAGCAGCTCCTTAATTGGGACTAGCGACCAAGAGACCCAGTACTTC.

The chain is built from TRBV5-1 and TRBJ2-4, with 12 bases fitting TRBD2. CDR1 SGHRS and CDR2 YFSETQ come from the germline V gene. The ends lost 0 bases at V and 4 bases at J; junction bases unmatched: 5. The CDR3 totals 17 residues. The CDR3 spells CASSLAASGGEKNIQYF. CDR3 in DNA: TGCGCCAGCAGCTTGGCGGCTAGCGGGGGGGAGAAAAACATTCAGTACTTC.

In this sample, this clone turned up a few times. An end of the junction does not agree with germline; a read error may underlie this. The chain combines TRBV19 with TRBJ1-1; TRBD1 aligns across 7 bases. Germline values: CDR1 LNHDA, CDR2 SQIVND (reference sequence). The CDR3 is made up of 15 amino acids. The CDR3 sequence is CASRIGGKMNTEAFF. The DNA for the CDR3 is TGTGCCAGTAGGATAGGGGGCAAAATGAACACTGAAGCTTTCTTT.

This CDR3 reads CASSSAWDRIDHAENMNTEAFF. The DNA for the CDR3 is TGTGCCAGTAGTTCGGCCTGGGACAGAATTGATCATGCCGAAAACATGAACACTGAAGCTTTCTTT. The rearrangement links TRBV19 to TRBJ1-1, with 7 bases lining up with TRBD1. The CDR3 runs to 22 residues. Germline V gives CDR1 LNHDA, CDR2 SQIVND (reference sequence). J gave up 0 bases and V 5 bases, and 27 bases lay outside the gene matches. Variable domain in full (rest from reference TRBV19 and TRBJ1-1): DGGITQSPKYLFRKEGQNVTLSCEQNLNHDAMYWYRQDPGQGLRLIYYSQIVNDFQKGDIAEGYSVSREKKESFPLTVTSAQKNPTAFYLCASSSAWDRIDHAENMNTEAFFGQGTRLTVV.